One sample yielded the 32 T cell receptor beta chains listed below, sequenced in a study of CD8+ T cells in alopecia areata. Sample treatment: oral pan-JAK inhibitor, 5-10 mg twice daily. Extracted RNA was reverse transcribed, and the resulting cDNA served as sequencing template. The method was immunoSEQ multiplex PCR; TCRdb's version includes in-frame clones alone and lacks a portion of them. The table includes approximately 200,000 clones, approximately 47% detected once. Sequencing used CD4+ T cells sorted from blood, obtained at roughly week 36, from a patient treated with tofacitinib. These receptors came from a human donor with alopecia areata.

The sample holds many counts of this clone. This chain uses TRBV11-2 with TRBJ2-7, with D tentatively TRBD2 (6 bases). Germline loops: CDR1 SGHAT, CDR2 FQNNGV. V was cut by 8 bases and J by 3 bases, with 8 bases left in between. This CDR3 has 11 amino acids. CDR3 amino acids: CASLEGYEQYF. As DNA, the CDR3 is TGTGCCAGCCTGGAGGGCTACGAGCAGTACTTC. Full variable domain (outside the CDR3, taken from reference TRBV11-2 and TRBJ2-7): EAGVAQSPRYKIIEKRQSVAFWCNPISGHATLYWYQQILGQGPKLLIQFQNNGVVDDSQLPKDRFSAERLKGVDSTLKIQPAKLEDSAVYLCASLEGYEQYFGPGTRLTVT.

This chain connects TRBV4-2 to TRBJ2-7; TRBD2 matches 13 bases. Germline V CDR1 and CDR2: LGHNA, YNFKEQ. The CDR3 has 18 amino acids. V lost 1 base and J lost 3; bases outside the gene matches: 9. For the CDR3, the DNA is TGTGCCAGCAGCCAAGTAAAACTAGCGGGAGGGGGTCGCTACGAGCAGTACTTC. Encoded protein: CASSQVKLAGGGRYEQYF.

This clone has just a few counts. V and J are TRBV6-5 and TRBJ2-3; D not resolved. CDR1 is MNHEY and CDR2 is SVGAGI in the germline V gene. The CDR3 consists of 11 residues. Trimming took 5 bases from V and 2 from J, leaving 2 bases between them. The CDR3 DNA sequence: TGTGCCAGCAGTAACACAGATACGCAGTATTTT. Translated, it gives CASSNTDTQYF.

This clone was seen just once. CDR3 DNA: TGTGCCACCAGCAGGGACACCGGGACTAACATGATTCCGTTCTTC. It specifies CATSRDTGTNMIPFF. The gene calls are TRBV15 and TRBJ2-1, with TRBD2 matching 7 bases. Germline CDR1 and CDR2: LNHNV and YYDKDF (reference sequence). Unmatched junction bases numbered 17, after V lost 3 bases and J lost 15 bases. CDR3 length equals 15 residues. The full variable domain, its missing parts supplied by reference TRBV15 and TRBJ2-1, is DAMVIQNPRYQVTQFGKPVTLSCSQTLNHNVMYWYQQKSSQAPKLLFHYYDKDFNNEADTPDNFQSRRPNTSFCFLDIRSPGLGDTAMYLCATSRDTGTNMIPFFGPGTRLTVL.

The J gene is TRBJ2-7, the V gene TRBV5-4; perhaps TRBD2 as D (6 bases). This CDR3 has 13 residues. Germline CDR1 reads SGHNT; CDR2 reads YYREEE (reference sequence). V was trimmed by 4 bases and J by 4 bases, leaving 12 bases between them. DNA for the CDR3: TGTGCCAGCAGCGCGGGACCTCGGTACGAGCAGTACTTC. It encodes CASSAGPRYEQYF.

The chain uses TRBV6-6 and TRBJ1-1; D call uncertain. The CDR3 is 13 residues long. V was pared by 2 bases and J by 0 bases, with 4 bases between. Per germline, CDR1 MNHNY and CDR2 SVGAGI (reference sequence). The DNA for the CDR3 is TGTGCCAGCAGTTACATAATGAACACTGAAGCTTTCTTT. Protein: CASSYIMNTEAFF.

The chain employs TRBV30 and TRBJ1-4, with TRBD1 as a possible D gene (6 bases). Trimming removed 5 bases from V and 9 bases from J, with 13 bases in between. Germline V gives CDR1 GTSNPN, CDR2 SVGIG (reference sequence). The CDR3 extends over 12 amino acids. CDR3 in amino acids: CAWAQRDKKLFF. DNA for the CDR3: TGTGCCTGGGCCCAGCGGGACAAAAAACTGTTTTTT.

Here the CDR3 reads CASSEERPGWSNQPQHF. The CDR3 DNA is TGTGCCAGCAGTGAAGAAAGACCGGGATGGAGCAATCAGCCCCAGCATTTT. The chain combines TRBV2 with TRBJ1-5; D gene unclear. Germline lookup yields CDR1 SNHLY and CDR2 FYNNEI. The CDR3 is 17 amino acids. V was clipped by 1 base and J by 1 base, with 14 bases between them.

CDR3 sequence reads: CASSTSALSYEQYF. The CDR3 coding sequence is TGTGCCAGCAGTACCAGTGCCCTCTCCTACGAGCAGTACTTC. J is TRBJ2-7 and V is TRBV6-6; D not resolved. This CDR3 contains 14 residues. Looked up from germline, CDR1 is MNHNY and CDR2 is SVGAGI (reference sequence). Trimming took 5 bases from V and 0 from J, leaving 11 bases between them.

The V call is TRBV5-1, the J call TRBJ1-1; a possible D gene is TRBD1 (6 bases). Germline loops: CDR1 SGHRS, CDR2 YFSETQ. This CDR3 has 13 residues. Trimming shortened V by 3 bases and J by 3 bases, and 9 bases separated the two germline ends. The CDR3 sequence is CASSYRGDTEAFF. In DNA form, the CDR3 reads TGCGCCAGCAGCTATAGGGGGGACACTGAAGCTTTCTTT.

This clone was seen more than once but under ten times. This chain links TRBV7-2 with TRBJ1-2; D gene ambiguous. This CDR3 region has 14 residues. V lost 2 bases, J lost 8 bases, and 15 bases lay in between. Per germline, CDR1 SGHTA and CDR2 FQGNSA. The CDR3 bases are TGTGCCAGCAGCTTACATATGGCAGGAGAGGGCTACACCTTC. Its translation: CASSLHMAGEGYTF.

The V and J genes are TRBV6-5 and TRBJ2-2, with D unclear. V dropped 5 bases and J dropped 4 bases, with 5 bases sitting between them. CDR3 length equals 12 residues. Germline CDR1 MNHEY, CDR2 SVGAGI. The CDR3 loop is CASSEITGELFF. CDR3 nucleotide sequence: TGTGCCAGCAGTGAAATCACCGGGGAGCTGTTTTTT.

The sample holds many counts of this clone. The chain links TRBV9 to TRBJ2-7; 10 nucleotides align to TRBD2. V lost 0 bases and J lost 7; bases outside the gene matches: 4. Germline-derived CDR1 and CDR2 are SGDLS and YYNGEE. CDR3 length equals 14 residues. CDR3 loop: CASSVAAGGTEQYF. In nucleotides, the CDR3 is TGTGCCAGCAGCGTAGCAGCGGGAGGGACTGAGCAGTACTTC.

The chain carries TRBV11-2 and TRBJ2-3, with D hard to call. Trimming shortened V by 1 base and J by 1 base, and 9 bases separated the two germline ends. This CDR3 has 15 residues. Germline loops: CDR1 SGHAT, CDR2 FQNNGV. The CDR3 region is CASSLARTGTDTQYF. The DNA for the CDR3 is TGTGCCAGCAGCTTAGCTCGTACCGGCACAGATACGCAGTATTTT.

The chain joins TRBV29-1 to TRBJ2-1; D gene unclear. The CDR3 has 13 residues. Germline lookup yields CDR1 SQVTM and CDR2 ANQGSEA. V lost 4 bases, J lost 2 bases, and 9 bases lay in between. The DNA of the CDR3 is TGCAGCGTTGCAAAGAGGACCTACAATGAGCAGTTCTTC. Translated, it gives CSVAKRTYNEQFF.

This clone occurred a few times. The rearrangement uses TRBV15 and TRBJ2-4; 8 bases fit TRBD1. CDR3 length: 12 residues. J gave up 15 bases and V 5 bases, and 9 bases lay outside the gene matches. Per the germline V gene, CDR1 is LNHNV and CDR2 is YYDKDF (reference sequence). Written as DNA, the CDR3 is TGTGCCACCAGCTGGGGACAGGTCCCGACGTACTTC. Translation: CATSWGQVPTYF.

This clone occurred a few times. The J gene is TRBJ2-7, the V gene TRBV15; D uncertain. CDR1 and CDR2 from the germline V gene are LNHNV and YYDKDF (reference sequence). The CDR3 spans 13 residues. V was pared by 1 base and J by 4 bases, with 8 bases between. The CDR3 region has the DNA TGTGCCACCAGCAGAGGAAAGGGATACGAGCAGTACTTC. Protein: CATSRGKGYEQYF.

Only one count was recorded for this clone. The chain couples TRBV2 to TRBJ2-5; TRBD2 aligns across 10 bases. CDR1 and CDR2 (germline): SNHLY, FYNNEI. Trimming removed 3 bases from V and 4 bases from J; junction bases left unmatched: 5. The CDR3 loop spans 15 amino acids. The CDR3 loop is CASSDVSGRGETQYF. CDR3 DNA sequence: TGTGCCAGCAGTGATGTCAGCGGGAGGGGAGAGACCCAGTACTTC.

This clone was observed a few times. V and J are TRBV28 and TRBJ2-5, with D hard to call. Germline V gene sequence: CDR1 MDHEN, CDR2 SYDVKM. The length of the CDR3 is 11 residues. Trimming removed 7 bases from V and 0 bases from J, with 3 bases in between. The CDR3 region has the DNA TGTGCCAGCACCAACCAAGAGACCCAGTACTTC. Its translation: CASTNQETQYF.

This rearrangement joins TRBV30 to TRBJ2-3, with D perhaps given as TRBD1 or TRBD2 (5 bases each). The ends were cut back, 5 bases at V and 14 bases at J, with 17 bases in the middle. Germline V gene lookup returns CDR1 GTSNPN and CDR2 SVGIG (reference sequence). The CDR3 totals 11 residues. The DNA of the CDR3 is TGTGCCTGGCCCGGGACGTCCTTCTTGTATTTT. Protein product: CAWPGTSFLYF.

This clone was observed a few times. The chain carries TRBV30 and TRBJ2-2; D may match TRBD1 or TRBD2 (6 bases each). Trimming left V 4 bases short and J 4 bases short, with 10 bases between. Germline CDR1 GTSNPN, CDR2 SVGIG (reference sequence). The CDR3 has 13 amino acids. The CDR3 protein is CAWNGGRTGELFF. CDR3 nucleotides: TGTGCCTGGAACGGGGGCCGCACCGGGGAGCTGTTTTTT.

This clone has more than one count but fewer than ten. This rearrangement joins TRBV29-1 to TRBJ2-4; D tentatively reads TRBD1 or TRBD2 (6 bases each). Trimming cost V 4 bases and J 0 bases, with 19 bases left between them. The CDR3 is 17 amino acids. Germline lookup yields CDR1 SQVTM and CDR2 ANQGSEA. DNA for the CDR3: TGCAGCGTTGGCGCCGGGGGCATGGCCCGAGCCAAAAACATTCAGTACTTC. Translated: CSVGAGGMARAKNIQYF.

Written as DNA, the CDR3 is TGCAGCGTTGAGGGGCAGGAAGAGACCCAGTACTTC. This gives the protein CSVEGQEETQYF. V is TRBV29-1 and J is TRBJ2-5; possible D gene TRBD1, 5 bases. V dropped 3 bases and J dropped 3 bases, with 8 bases sitting between them. Per germline, CDR1 SQVTM and CDR2 ANQGSEA. The CDR3 sequence is 12 residues long.

The V gene is TRBV23-1, the J gene TRBJ1-2; D is unclear. TRBV23-1 is assigned to the ORF class and has an uncertain function. This CDR3 contains 12 residues. V shed 8 bases and J shed 3 bases, with 10 bases lying between them. The CDR3 DNA sequence: TGCGCCAGCCTGGGGAGGGACTATGGCTACACCTTC. It translates to CASLGRDYGYTF.

The genes are TRBV6-5 and TRBJ2-7; 9 nucleotides match TRBD1. The ends lost 6 bases at V and 3 bases at J; junction bases unmatched: 6. Germline V gives CDR1 MNHEY, CDR2 SVGAGI. This CDR3 spans 14 amino acids. As DNA, the CDR3 is TGTGCCAGCAGCACAAGGACAGGGGTCTACGAGCAGTACTTC. It is translated as CASSTRTGVYEQYF.

This chain connects TRBV7-2 to TRBJ2-7, with 9 bases identical to TRBD1. Germline CDR1 and CDR2: SGHTA and FQGNSA. V trimming: 4 bases; J trimming: 5 bases; junction bases outside the gene matches: 12. The length of the CDR3 is 16 residues. CDR3 DNA sequence: TGTGCCAGCAGCTCAAACTCCGGGACAGGGTCCCACGAGCAGTACTTC. Protein sequence: CASSSNSGTGSHEQYF. Using reference TRBV7-2 and TRBJ2-7 for the parts outside the CDR3, the full variable domain is GAGVSQSPSNKVTEKGKDVELRCDPISGHTALYWYRQSLGQGLEFLIYFQGNSAPDKSGLPSDRFSAERTGGSVSTLTIQRTQQEDSAVYLCASSSNSGTGSHEQYFGPGTRLTVT.

The chain links TRBV7-3 to TRBJ2-7; no reliable D call. The CDR3 has 14 residues. The germline gives CDR1 SGHTA, CDR2 FQGTGA. Trimming took off 3 bases at V and 2 bases at J, with 11 bases between the two ends. The CDR3 sequence: CASSFFHLTYEQYF. The CDR3 nucleotides read TGTGCCAGCAGCTTTTTTCACTTGACCTACGAGCAGTACTTC.

This clone came up once. V gene TRBV30 combines with J gene TRBJ2-6, with no clear D. This CDR3 is 16 amino acids long. From germline, CDR1 is GTSNPN and CDR2 SVGIG (reference sequence). Deletions cut 3 bases from V and 0 bases from J, with 12 bases between. In DNA, the CDR3 is TGTGCCTGGAGGGGTGTCCTGAGCTCTGGGGCCAACGTCCTGACTTTC. This codes for CAWRGVLSSGANVLTF.

The chain carries TRBV5-1 and TRBJ2-1; perhaps TRBD1 as D (6 bases). The germline gives CDR1 SGHRS, CDR2 YFSETQ. CDR3 length equals 12 residues. Trimming cost V 1 base and J 16 bases, with 15 bases left between them. In DNA form, the CDR3 reads TGCGCCAGCAGCTTGACGACAGGTTTCAAATTCTTC. As protein: CASSLTTGFKFF. Complete variable domain (other parts from reference TRBV5-1 and TRBJ2-1): KAGVTQTPRYLIKTRGQQVTLSCSPISGHRSVSWYQQTPGQGLQFLFEYFSETQRNKGNFPGRFSGRQFSNSRSEMNVSTLELGDSALYLCASSLTTGFKFFGPGTRLTVL.

This chain links TRBV7-2 with TRBJ2-1; the match to TRBD2 covers 7 bases. J gave up 2 bases and V 4 bases, and 8 bases lay outside the gene matches. Germline V gives CDR1 SGHTA, CDR2 FQGNSA. The CDR3 runs to 16 residues. The CDR3, as DNA: TGTGCCAGCAGCTCCATCGGGAGCGGGGCCTACAATGAGCAGTTCTTC. Its translation: CASSSIGSGAYNEQFF.

The chain couples TRBV28 to TRBJ2-2, with D possibly TRBD1 on 5 matching bases. Germline CDR1 and CDR2: MDHEN and SYDVKM. The CDR3 is made up of 15 amino acids. V was trimmed by 2 bases and J by 6 bases, leaving 13 bases between them. For the CDR3, the DNA is TGTGCCAGCAGTTTAACGGTAGAAGGGGCCGGGGAGCTGTTTTTT. It is translated as CASSLTVEGAGELFF.

This clone has more than one count but fewer than ten. V and J are TRBV2 and TRBJ1-4; 9 bases agree with TRBD1. Germline CDR1 is SNHLY and CDR2 is FYNNEI. The J segment lost 7 bases and the V segment lost 7 bases, leaving 10 bases of the junction unmatched. This CDR3 has 15 residues. CDR3 sequence (DNA): TGTGCCAGCATTCTAACAGGGGGCGGAGTTGAAAAACTGTTTTTT. Translating gives CASILTGGGVEKLFF.